This T cell receptor (beta chain) was identified during a study of CD8 T cells in ankylosing spondylitis. Notes on the study in general: In ankylosing spondylitis blood, a motif of about 8 highly homologous TCR beta variants appeared characteristic.

Germline V gene data show CDR1 as ENHRY and CDR2 as SYGVKD. The V end lost 4 bases, the J end lost 5 bases, and 19 bases lay between the germline ends. The CDR3 loop spans 16 amino acids. To note about this clonotype: Its antigen is not identified.

From the 5' RACE reads, TCRdb called clonotypes with MiXCR, one entry per CDR3 protein. In the table there are approximately 540,000 distinct CDR3 sequences, over 9.5% of which are singletons. This sequence originates from a male donor with ankylosing spondylitis. V and J are TRBV10-3 and TRBJ2-3; possibly TRBD2 for D (6 bases). Sequenced material: blood, either unsorted or a sorted T cell fraction (not recorded which). The CDR3 region is CAISVLGGTSGDTQYF. Here the CDR3 DNA reads TGTGCCATCAGTGTCCTCGGGGGAACCTCAGGAGATACGCAGTATTTT.